These 2 T cell receptor beta chains came from one sample sequenced in a study of T cells after yellow fever vaccination. TCRdb itself ran the 5' RACE reads through MiXCR, one entry per CDR3 protein. Of 30,000 to 35,000 distinct CDR3 sequences in the sample, 6% to 8.5% were seen once. The specimen comprised PBMCs, either bulk or a sorted T-cell subset (CD4+, CD8+, memory, or dextramer-sorted; not recorded which), sampled on the day of the first yellow fever vaccination. The receptors were sampled from a man younger than 35 who received the YFV17D yellow fever vaccine.

This clonotype has at least ten counts. V usage is TRBV5-8 and J usage is TRBJ2-6, with 10 bases that match TRBD1. There are 23 residues in the CDR3. The germline V gene has CDR1 SGHTS and CDR2 YDEGEE. Germline trimming cut 5 bases from V and 0 bases from J; bases unmatched to any gene: 23. As DNA, the CDR3 is TGTGCCAGCAGTGGGCCCTTACCGACAGGGGGCAGGTCCTTTTACTCTGGGGCCAACGTCCTGACTTTC. This translates into CASSGPLPTGGRSFYSGANVLTF. The full variable domain, its missing parts supplied by reference TRBV5-8 and TRBJ2-6, is EAGVTQSPTHLIKTRGQQATLRCSPISGHTSVYWYQQALGLGLQFLLWYDEGEERNRGNFPPRFSGRQFPNYSSELNVNALELEDSALYLCASSGPLPTGGRSFYSGANVLTFGAGSRLTVL.

This clonotype showed up many times. The genes are TRBV12-3 or TRBV12-4 and TRBJ1-2; 8 nucleotides align to TRBD1. The V gene end was trimmed by 2 bases and the J gene end by 6 bases; junction bases not matched to a gene: 5. The CDR3 sequence is 14 residues long. The CDR3 reads CASSLLHRGDGYTF. CDR3 DNA: TGTGCCAGCAGTTTACTCCACAGGGGGGATGGCTACACCTTC.